Shown below are 26 T cell receptor beta chains from a single sample sequenced in a study of Graves' ophthalmopathy and Graves' hyperthyroidism. RNA transcripts were the template, and TCR beta CDR3 regions were amplified from them. The authors performed first-round RT-PCR with HTBI primers and then a second-round multiplex PCR. TCRdb ran MiXCR on the multiplex PCR reads and lists one entry per CDR3 protein. Among some 160,000 distinct CDR3 sequences listed, around 39% were seen once. Sequencing was carried out using peripheral blood. These receptors all stem from a young man with Graves' ophthalmopathy.

Here the CDR3 reads CASSRQGEQYF. CDR3 coding DNA: TGTGCCAGCAGTAGACAGGGAGAGCAGTACTTC. The chain is built from TRBV12-3 or TRBV12-4 and TRBJ2-7; the match to TRBD1 covers 7 bases. The CDR3 length is 11 residues. Trimming at V came to 5 bases and at J to 7 bases, leaving 2 bases not matched to a gene.

This clonotype was detected ten times or more. The genes are TRBV15 and TRBJ2-7, with D possibly matching TRBD1 (6 bases). Trimming pared 5 bases from V and 4 bases from J, leaving 9 bases between. CDR1 LNHNV and CDR2 YYDKDF come from the germline V gene (reference sequence). This CDR3 has 12 amino acids. The CDR3 reads CATSGQSYEQYF. The CDR3 nucleotides are TGTGCCACCAGCGGACAGAGTTACGAGCAGTACTTC.

This clonotype was detected many times. The V and J genes are TRBV6-2 or TRBV6-3 and TRBJ2-7, with D unclear. V was pared by 6 bases and J by 4 bases, with 13 bases between. This CDR3 region has 13 residues. In germline, CDR1 is MNHEY, CDR2 SVGEGT. For the CDR3, the DNA is TGTGCCAGCAGATCGACTGTAGAATACGAGCAGTACTTC. Its protein is CASRSTVEYEQYF.

This clonotype has at least ten counts. J is TRBJ2-7 and V is TRBV12-3 or TRBV12-4, with D perhaps matching TRBD1 (5 bases). Between the trimmed V and J ends, which lost 4 bases and 3 bases, there was a span of 10 bases. The CDR3 sequence is 13 residues long. CDR3 loop: CASSSTENYEQYF. The CDR3, as DNA: TGTGCCAGCAGTTCGACAGAGAACTACGAGCAGTACTTC.

This clonotype was seen repeatedly, ten times or more. V usage is TRBV6-6 and J usage is TRBJ2-7; no clear D. The CDR3 has 18 residues. Germline-derived CDR1 and CDR2 are MNHNY and SVGAGI (reference sequence). With 6 bases removed from V and 4 bases from J, the gap between germline ends came to 28 bases. CDR3 loop: CASSPIRVYYPMSYEQYF. CDR3 coding DNA: TGTGCCAGCAGCCCGATCCGAGTCTACTACCCCATGAGTTACGAGCAGTACTTC.

V and J are TRBV12-3 or TRBV12-4 and TRBJ1-5, with D unclear. There are 14 residues in the CDR3. Trimming shortened V by 5 bases and J by 7 bases, and 15 bases separated the two germline ends. CDR3 loop: CASSEIRSRQPQHF. In DNA, the CDR3 is TGTGCCAGCAGTGAAATACGGTCCAGGCAGCCCCAGCATTTT.

This clonotype was seen at least ten times. The chain uses TRBV25-1 and TRBJ1-1; tentative D call: TRBD1 (5 bases). CDR1 and CDR2 from the germline V gene are MGHDK and SYGVNS. V lost 10 bases and J 0 bases, leaving 12 bases between the germline ends. The CDR3 consists of 13 residues. CDR3 in amino acids: CATTEGMNTEAFF. The CDR3 coding sequence is TGTGCCACCACCGAGGGGATGAACACTGAAGCTTTCTTT.

This clonotype was detected many times. The rearrangement uses TRBV12-3 or TRBV12-4 and TRBJ2-7, with D possibly TRBD2 on 5 matching bases. The V and J ends lost 3 bases and 0 bases respectively, with 9 bases between them. This CDR3 spans 14 amino acids. CDR3 in amino acids: CASSLGGPSYEQYF. DNA of the CDR3: TGTGCCAGCAGTTTGGGCGGGCCCTCCTACGAGCAGTACTTC.

V is TRBV19 and J is TRBJ1-2; 8 bases are shared with TRBD1. This CDR3 has 15 amino acids. The germline gives CDR1 LNHDA, CDR2 SQIVND (reference sequence). The J segment lost 4 bases and the V segment lost 4 bases, leaving 8 bases of the junction unmatched. The DNA for the CDR3 is TGTGCCAGTAGTACCGGACAGGGCACCCCCTATGGCTACACCTTC. Translated: CASSTGQGTPYGYTF.

CDR3 sequence (DNA): TGTGCCAGCAGCACGGGACCCCGAGGGACTGAAGCTTTCTTT. As protein: CASSTGPRGTEAFF. This chain uses TRBV7-8 with TRBJ1-1, with a possible D match to TRBD1 (5 bases). The CDR3 length is 14 residues. The germline V gene has CDR1 SGHVS and CDR2 FQNEAQ. Between the trimmed V and J ends, which lost 5 bases and 5 bases, there was a span of 15 bases.

This clonotype was seen many times. The chain links TRBV18 to TRBJ1-5, with unresolved D. The CDR3 extends over 15 amino acids. Germline values: CDR1 KGHSH, CDR2 LQKENI. Between the trimmed V and J ends, which lost 1 base and 0 bases, there was a span of 7 bases. CDR3 sequence (DNA): TGTGCCAGCTCACCACTGCAGGATAGCAATCAGCCCCAGCATTTT. Translated: CASSPLQDSNQPQHF.

This clonotype showed up just a few times. The rearrangement uses TRBV6-2 or TRBV6-3 and TRBJ1-2, with TRBD1 matching over 9 bases. Germline trimming cut 0 bases from V and 8 bases from J; bases unmatched to any gene: 10. Per the germline V gene, CDR1 is MNHEY and CDR2 is SVGEGT. The CDR3 extends over 16 amino acids. CDR3 protein: CASSYSPGQGIGGYTF. The CDR3, as DNA: TGTGCCAGCAGTTACTCACCGGGACAGGGAATCGGGGGCTACACCTTC.

This clonotype was seen at least ten times. This chain joins TRBV7-2 and TRBJ1-2; D call uncertain. The ends were cut back, 5 bases at V and 3 bases at J, with 16 bases in the middle. The CDR3 extends over 15 amino acids. Germline lookup yields CDR1 SGHTA and CDR2 FQGNSA. The CDR3 sequence is CASSPRNDNHYGYTF. For the CDR3, the DNA is TGTGCCAGCAGCCCAAGGAATGACAACCACTATGGCTACACCTTC.

This clonotype was seen repeatedly, ten times or more. The J gene is TRBJ1-2, the V gene TRBV12-3 or TRBV12-4; D call uncertain. V lost 5 bases and J 0 bases, leaving 13 bases between the germline ends. CDR3 length: 15 residues. The CDR3 protein is CASSARGKANYGYTF. CDR3 coding DNA: TGTGCCAGCAGTGCCCGGGGTAAAGCTAACTATGGCTACACCTTC.

The chain combines TRBV6-5 with TRBJ2-7; D might be TRBD1 (5 bases). Germline-derived CDR1 and CDR2 are MNHEY and SVGAGI. CDR3 length: 14 amino acids. V was clipped by 2 bases and J by 2 bases, with 10 bases between them. The CDR3 here is CASSYNGRAYEQYF. In nucleotides, the CDR3 is TGTGCCAGCAGTTACAACGGCAGGGCCTACGAGCAGTACTTC.

The rearrangement uses TRBV12-3 or TRBV12-4 and TRBJ1-1, with D tentatively TRBD1 (5 bases). The ends were cut back, 6 bases at V and 8 bases at J, with 19 bases in the middle. The CDR3 is made up of 14 amino acids. CDR3 nucleotide sequence: TGTGCCAGCAGCCTAGAATGGGACGGCACGGAAGCTTTCTTT. As protein: CASSLEWDGTEAFF.

There are many counts of this clonotype. The chain couples TRBV27 to TRBJ2-4; TRBD1 or TRBD2 may be the D gene (6 bases each). Trimming pared 7 bases from V and 8 bases from J, leaving 18 bases between. The CDR3 spans 14 residues. CDR1 MNHEY and CDR2 SMNVEV come from the germline V gene (reference sequence). The CDR3 nucleotides read TGTGCCAGCACCCCTAGGGGGAGGAGGGACATTCAGTACTTC. It codes for CASTPRGRRDIQYF.

This clonotype has at least ten counts. The V call is TRBV6-2 or TRBV6-3, the J call TRBJ2-7; TRBD2 agrees at 8 bases. The V and J ends lost 7 bases and 0 bases, in that order; junction bases with no gene match: 8. CDR1 is MNHEY, CDR2 SVGEGT, per germline. The CDR3 is made up of 15 amino acids. The CDR3 DNA follows: TGTGCCAGCACCCGGACTAGCCTTAGCTCCTACGAGCAGTACTTC. This gives the protein CASTRTSLSSYEQYF.

This clonotype was seen at least ten times. V usage is TRBV24-1 and J usage is TRBJ1-5; D gene unclear. Trimming stripped 3 bases from V and 4 bases from J, with 6 bases between. This CDR3 spans 13 amino acids. Per the germline V gene, CDR1 is KGHDR and CDR2 is SFDVKD. In DNA, the CDR3 is TGTGCCACCAGTGATGGTTGGAATCAGCCCCAGCATTTT. Protein product: CATSDGWNQPQHF.

The count of this clonotype is one. The gene calls are TRBV2 and TRBJ1-1; a weak D match, TRBD1 (5 bases). The CDR3 is 14 residues long. V lost 7 bases to trimming and J lost 3 bases, with 15 bases between them. Germline V CDR1 and CDR2: SNHLY, FYNNEI. In DNA, the CDR3 is TGTGCCAGCATCCCCGCGACAGTGTACACTGAAGCTTTCTTT. It yields the protein CASIPATVYTEAFF. Looking up the rest from reference TRBV2 and TRBJ1-1 gives the full variable domain: EPEVTQTPSHQVTQMGQEVILRCVPISNHLYFYWYRQILGQKVEFLVSFYNNEISEKSEIFDDQFSVERPDGSNFTLKIRSTKLEDSAMYFCASIPATVYTEAFFGQGTRLTVV.

The chain is built from TRBV18 and TRBJ2-7; maybe TRBD2 (6 bases). Germline CDR1 reads KGHSH; CDR2 reads LQKENI. Deletions cut 0 bases from V and 5 bases from J, with 17 bases between. This CDR3 is 16 amino acids long. As DNA, the CDR3 is TGTGCCAGCTCACCACCGGCGGGATCTGTTACCCACGAGCAGTACTTC. Translating it yields CASSPPAGSVTHEQYF.

This clonotype has a count of ten or more. The chain is built from TRBV20-1 and TRBJ1-1; no definite D call. V gave up 0 bases and J gave up 4 bases, with 18 bases separating them. Germline V gene data show CDR1 as DFQATT and CDR2 as SNEGSKA (reference sequence). The CDR3 covers 16 residues. This chain's CDR3 is CSARDPDREGSTEAFF. In nucleotides, the CDR3 is TGCAGTGCTAGAGATCCGGATCGTGAAGGGAGCACTGAAGCTTTCTTT.

This clonotype was seen ten or more times. The rearrangement uses TRBV15 and TRBJ2-7; TRBD1 matches at 7 bases. The CDR3 runs to 15 residues. The trim removed 3 bases at V and 3 bases at J, leaving 8 bases unmatched. In germline, CDR1 is LNHNV, CDR2 YYDKDF (reference sequence). The CDR3 DNA follows: TGTGCCACCAGCAGGGAGTCGACAGGGAGCTACGAGCAGTACTTC. Its protein is CATSRESTGSYEQYF.

CDR3 protein: CSAATSGGETQYF. The CDR3 DNA reads as TGCAGTGCTGCTACTAGCGGGGGAGAGACCCAGTACTTC. The chain is built from TRBV20-1 and TRBJ2-5; TRBD2 agrees at 11 bases. The junction had 3 bases not matched to a gene; V was cut back by 5 bases and J by 4 bases. The length of the CDR3 is 13 residues. The germline gives CDR1 DFQATT, CDR2 SNEGSKA (reference sequence).

J is TRBJ2-2 and V is TRBV7-8; D may be TRBD1 (5 bases). Germline V lookup: CDR1 SGHVS, CDR2 FQNEAQ. V was trimmed by 0 bases and J by 1 base, leaving 6 bases between them. The CDR3 has 15 residues. Written as DNA, the CDR3 is TGTGCCAGCAGCTTAGCAGGGGTGAACACCGGGGAGCTGTTTTTT. This gives the protein CASSLAGVNTGELFF.

This clonotype appeared many times. This chain uses TRBV27 with TRBJ1-5; a weak D match, TRBD1 (6 bases). This CDR3 contains 15 residues. V shed 4 bases and J shed 7 bases, with 17 bases lying between them. Germline V lookup: CDR1 MNHEY, CDR2 SMNVEV (reference sequence). The chain's CDR3 is CASSSLGAGGQPQHF. The CDR3 region has the DNA TGTGCCAGCAGTTCCCTGGGTGCGGGGGGCCAGCCCCAGCATTTT.